These 8 T cell receptor beta chains share one sample of origin, sequenced in a study of cytomegalovirus exposure and HLA in healthy donors. The PCR ran on 60 Vbeta and 13 Jbeta primers. Method: immunoSEQ multiplex PCR; TCRdb's copy keeps in-frame clones and lacks some. The table lists 150,000 to 200,000 clones, approximately 59% of them singletons. The sequenced sample was PBMCs. These receptors were collected from a man in his forties in good health and CMV-seronegative.

The chain employs TRBV9 and TRBJ1-2, with 8 bases that match TRBD1. Trimming at V came to 3 bases and at J to 9 bases, leaving 7 bases not matched to a gene. This CDR3 comprises 13 residues. Germline loops: CDR1 SGDLS, CDR2 YYNGEE. The DNA for the CDR3 is TGTGCCAGCAGCGCAGACAGGGGCCGGAGCTACACCTTC. Protein sequence: CASSADRGRSYTF.

This clone was recorded only once. The genes are TRBV4-1 and TRBJ2-3; D perhaps matches TRBD2 (7 bases). Germline V lookup: CDR1 MGHRA, CDR2 YSYEKL. Trimming removed 4 bases from V and 2 bases from J, with 16 bases in between. This CDR3 comprises 16 residues. The CDR3 reads CASSPDTGGATDTQYF. CDR3 nucleotide sequence: TGCGCCAGCAGCCCTGATACGGGGGGCGCCACAGATACGCAGTATTTT.

Written as DNA, the CDR3 is TGTGCCAGCAGCCCTGAGAAGACAGGAGCCAAAAACATTCAGTACTTC. This gives the protein CASSPEKTGAKNIQYF. The rearrangement joins TRBV7-2 to TRBJ2-4; perhaps TRBD1 as D (6 bases). The germline V gene encodes CDR1 SGHTA and CDR2 FQGNSA. This CDR3 has 16 residues. The germline V and J ends were trimmed by 5 bases and 0 bases, with 14 bases remaining between them.

The chain couples TRBV7-8 to TRBJ2-5; weak D call: TRBD1 (7 bases). Near its end, the DNA agrees better with TRBJ2-7, so the J call may be wrong. Germline V gene data show CDR1 as SGHVS and CDR2 as FQNEAQ. This CDR3 contains 14 residues. CDR3 sequence (DNA): TGTGCCAGCAGCCAAGGGGGGACAGCTTACGAGCAGTACTTC. Residues: CASSQGGTAYEQYF.

This chain joins TRBV19 and TRBJ1-1; TRBD1 matches at 8 bases. The CDR3 contains 12 residues. CDR1 LNHDA and CDR2 SQIVND come from the germline V gene (reference sequence). The trim removed 5 bases at V and 6 bases at J, leaving 2 bases unmatched. The CDR3 spells CASSQGAAEAFF. In DNA, the CDR3 is TGTGCCAGTAGTCAGGGGGCCGCTGAAGCTTTCTTT.

The chain joins TRBV5-1 to TRBJ1-1, with TRBD1 identical over 10 bases. Unmatched junction bases numbered 4, after V lost 4 bases and J lost 4 bases. The CDR3 loop spans 14 amino acids. CDR1 is SGHRS, CDR2 YFSETQ, per germline. CDR3 DNA sequence: TGCGCCAGCAGCACCCGGACAGGGGGCACTGAAGCTTTCTTT. Amino acids: CASSTRTGGTEAFF.

The rearrangement joins TRBV6-5 to TRBJ2-5, with a weak D call TRBD2 (6 bases). The last part of the DNA fits TRBJ2-7 better; the J call may be wrong. Germline V gene data show CDR1 as MNHEY and CDR2 as SVGAGI. This CDR3 has 14 residues. CDR3 residues: CASALTRLSDEQYF. The CDR3 region has the DNA TGTGCCAGCGCTCTGACTAGGCTGTCAGACGAGCAGTACTTC.

This sequence joins TRBV5-1 and TRBJ2-7, with D perhaps matching TRBD2 (6 bases). The germline gives CDR1 SGHRS, CDR2 YFSETQ. V lost 6 bases, J lost 4 bases, and 17 bases lay in between. The CDR3 totals 14 residues. The CDR3 protein is CASTRDRGRYEQYF. DNA of the CDR3: TGCGCCAGCACCAGGGATCGGGGGAGGTACGAGCAGTACTTC. The entire variable domain, with the rest obtained from reference TRBV5-1 and TRBJ2-7, is as follows: KAGVTQTPRYLIKTRGQQVTLSCSPISGHRSVSWYQQTPGQGLQFLFEYFSETQRNKGNFPGRFSGRQFSNSRSEMNVSTLELGDSALYLCASTRDRGRYEQYFGPGTRLTVT.